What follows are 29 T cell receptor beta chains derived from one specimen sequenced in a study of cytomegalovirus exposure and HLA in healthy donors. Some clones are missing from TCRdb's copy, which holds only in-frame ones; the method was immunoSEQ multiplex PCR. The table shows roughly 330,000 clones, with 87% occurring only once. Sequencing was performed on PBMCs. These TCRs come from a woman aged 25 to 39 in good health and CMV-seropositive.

The DNA of the CDR3 is TGCGCCAGCAGCCAAGATTGGGGGGGGCGGGAGGCCTACGAGCAGTACTTC. Translating gives CASSQDWGGREAYEQYF. The genes are TRBV4-3 and TRBJ2-7; 8 nucleotides line up with TRBD2. This CDR3 has 17 amino acids. V trimming: 0 bases; J trimming: 2 bases; junction bases outside the gene matches: 9. Germline CDR1 LGHNA, CDR2 YSLEER.

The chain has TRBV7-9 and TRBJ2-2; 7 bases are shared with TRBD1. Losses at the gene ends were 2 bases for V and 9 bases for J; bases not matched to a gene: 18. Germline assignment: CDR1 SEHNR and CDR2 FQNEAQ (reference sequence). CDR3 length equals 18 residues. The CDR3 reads CASSLISPTPEGARELFF. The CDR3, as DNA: TGTGCCAGCAGCTTAATAAGCCCTACTCCCGAGGGGGCAAGGGAGCTGTTTTTT. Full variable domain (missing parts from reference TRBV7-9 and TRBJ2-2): DTGVSQNPRHKITKRGQNVTFRCDPISEHNRLYWYRQTLGQGPEFLTYFQNEAQLEKSRLLSDRFSAERPKGSFSTLEIQRTEQGDSAMYLCASSLISPTPEGARELFFGEGSRLTVL.

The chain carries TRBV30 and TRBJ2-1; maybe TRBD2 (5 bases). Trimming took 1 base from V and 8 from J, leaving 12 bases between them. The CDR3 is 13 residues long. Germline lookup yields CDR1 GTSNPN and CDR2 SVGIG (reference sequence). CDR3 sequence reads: CAWSELASDEQFF. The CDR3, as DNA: TGTGCCTGGAGTGAGCTAGCAAGCGATGAGCAGTTCTTC. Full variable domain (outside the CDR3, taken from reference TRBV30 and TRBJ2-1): SQTIHQWPATLVQPVGSPLSLECTVEGTSNPNLYWYRQAAGRGLQLLFYSVGIGQISSEVPQNLSASRPQDRQFILSSKKLLLSDSGFYLCAWSELASDEQFFGPGTRLTVL.

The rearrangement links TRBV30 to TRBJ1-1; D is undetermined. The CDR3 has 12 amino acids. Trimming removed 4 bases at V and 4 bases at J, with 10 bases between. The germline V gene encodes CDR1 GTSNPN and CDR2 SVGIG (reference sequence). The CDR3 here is CAWTQSGTEAFF. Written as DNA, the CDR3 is TGTGCCTGGACTCAGTCCGGCACTGAAGCTTTCTTT.

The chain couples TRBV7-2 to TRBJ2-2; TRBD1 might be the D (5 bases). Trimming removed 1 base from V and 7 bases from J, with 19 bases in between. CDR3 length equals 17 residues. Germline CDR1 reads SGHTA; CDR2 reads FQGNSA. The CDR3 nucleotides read TGTGCCAGCAGCTTAGGGGTGATCCAGGGAATGATCGGGGAGCTGTTTTTT. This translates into CASSLGVIQGMIGELFF.

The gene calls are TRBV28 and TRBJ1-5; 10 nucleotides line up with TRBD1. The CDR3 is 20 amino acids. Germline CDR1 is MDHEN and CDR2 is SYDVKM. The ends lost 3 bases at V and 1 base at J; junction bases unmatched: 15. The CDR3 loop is CASSFILGTGERDSNQPQHF. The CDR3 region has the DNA TGTGCCAGCAGTTTTATCCTCGGGACAGGGGAGAGGGACAGCAATCAGCCCCAGCATTTT.

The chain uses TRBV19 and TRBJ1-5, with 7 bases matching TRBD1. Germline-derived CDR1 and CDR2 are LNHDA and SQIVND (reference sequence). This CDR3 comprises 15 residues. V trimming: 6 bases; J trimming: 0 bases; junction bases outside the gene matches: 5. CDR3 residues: CASRTTGNSNQPQHF. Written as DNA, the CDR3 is TGTGCCAGTAGGACGACAGGGAATAGCAATCAGCCCCAGCATTTT.

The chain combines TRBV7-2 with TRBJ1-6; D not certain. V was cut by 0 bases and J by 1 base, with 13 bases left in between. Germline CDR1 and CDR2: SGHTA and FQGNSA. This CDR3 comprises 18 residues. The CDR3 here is CASSLADVGRSYNSPLHF. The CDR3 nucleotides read TGTGCCAGCAGCTTAGCGGACGTGGGCCGGTCCTATAATTCACCCCTCCACTTT.

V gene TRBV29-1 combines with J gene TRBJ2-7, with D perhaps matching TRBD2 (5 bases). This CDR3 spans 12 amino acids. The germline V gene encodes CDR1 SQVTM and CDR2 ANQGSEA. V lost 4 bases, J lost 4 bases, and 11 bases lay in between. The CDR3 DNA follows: TGCAGCGTTGTACTTCGGGGATACGAGCAGTACTTC. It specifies CSVVLRGYEQYF.

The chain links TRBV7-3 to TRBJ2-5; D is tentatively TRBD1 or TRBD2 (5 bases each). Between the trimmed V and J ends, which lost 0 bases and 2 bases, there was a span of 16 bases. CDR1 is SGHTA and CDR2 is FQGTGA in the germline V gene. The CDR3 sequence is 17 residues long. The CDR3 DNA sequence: TGTGCCAGCAGCTTAACTAACTCCGGGACCCGACAAGAGACCCAGTACTTC. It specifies CASSLTNSGTRQETQYF.

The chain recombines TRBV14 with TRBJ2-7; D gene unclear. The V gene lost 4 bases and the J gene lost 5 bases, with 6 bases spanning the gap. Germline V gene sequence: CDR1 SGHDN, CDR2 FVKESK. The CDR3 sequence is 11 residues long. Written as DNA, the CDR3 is TGTGCCAGCAGCCTCAACCACGAGCAGTACTTC. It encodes CASSLNHEQYF.

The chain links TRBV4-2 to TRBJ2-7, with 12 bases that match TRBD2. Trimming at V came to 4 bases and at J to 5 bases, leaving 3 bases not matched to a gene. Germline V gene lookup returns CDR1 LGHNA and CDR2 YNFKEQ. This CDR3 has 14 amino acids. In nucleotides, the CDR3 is TGTGCCAGCAGCCCGACTAGCGGGAGCAACGAGCAGTACTTC. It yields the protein CASSPTSGSNEQYF.

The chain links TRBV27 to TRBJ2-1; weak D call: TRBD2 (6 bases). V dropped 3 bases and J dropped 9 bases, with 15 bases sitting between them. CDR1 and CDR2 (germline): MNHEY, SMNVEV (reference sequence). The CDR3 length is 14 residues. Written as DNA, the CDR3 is TGTGCCAGCAGTTTTTCTACTAGCTCGGTTGAGCAGTTCTTC. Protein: CASSFSTSSVEQFF.

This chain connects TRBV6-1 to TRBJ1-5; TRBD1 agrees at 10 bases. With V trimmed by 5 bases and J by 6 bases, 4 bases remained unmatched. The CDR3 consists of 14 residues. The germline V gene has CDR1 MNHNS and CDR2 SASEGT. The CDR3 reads CASSWTGGRQPQHF. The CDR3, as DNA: TGTGCCAGCAGTTGGACAGGGGGGCGTCAGCCCCAGCATTTT.

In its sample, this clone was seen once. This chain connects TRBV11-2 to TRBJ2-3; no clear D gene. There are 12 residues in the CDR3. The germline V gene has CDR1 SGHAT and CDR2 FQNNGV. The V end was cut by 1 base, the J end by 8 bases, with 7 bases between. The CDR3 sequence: CASSLASSTQYF. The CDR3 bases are TGTGCCAGCAGCTTAGCCTCCAGTACGCAGTATTTT.

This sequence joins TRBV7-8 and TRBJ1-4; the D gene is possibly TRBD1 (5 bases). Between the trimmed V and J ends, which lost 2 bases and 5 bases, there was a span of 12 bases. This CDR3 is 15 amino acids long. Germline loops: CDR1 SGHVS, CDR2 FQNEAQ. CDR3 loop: CASSLHGTENEKLFF. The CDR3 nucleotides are TGTGCCAGCAGCTTACATGGGACCGAGAATGAAAAACTGTTTTTT.

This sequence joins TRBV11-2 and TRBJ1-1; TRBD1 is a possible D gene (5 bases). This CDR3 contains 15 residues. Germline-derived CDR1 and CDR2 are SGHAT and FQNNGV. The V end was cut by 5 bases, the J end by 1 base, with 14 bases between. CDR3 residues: CASSANRLTNTEAFF. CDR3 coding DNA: TGTGCCAGCAGCGCCAACAGGTTAACGAACACTGAAGCTTTCTTT.

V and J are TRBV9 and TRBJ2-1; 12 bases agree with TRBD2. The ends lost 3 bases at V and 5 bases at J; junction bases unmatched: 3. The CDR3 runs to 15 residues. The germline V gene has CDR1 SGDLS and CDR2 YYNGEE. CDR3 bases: TGTGCCAGCAGCGCGACTAGCGGGAGCCACAATGAGCAGTTCTTC. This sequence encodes CASSATSGSHNEQFF.

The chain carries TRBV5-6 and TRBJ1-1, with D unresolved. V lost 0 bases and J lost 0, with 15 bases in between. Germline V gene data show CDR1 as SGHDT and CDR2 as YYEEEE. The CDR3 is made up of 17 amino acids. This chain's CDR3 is CASSLAQYPTMNTEAFF. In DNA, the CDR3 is TGTGCCAGCAGCTTGGCCCAGTACCCTACTATGAACACTGAAGCTTTCTTT.

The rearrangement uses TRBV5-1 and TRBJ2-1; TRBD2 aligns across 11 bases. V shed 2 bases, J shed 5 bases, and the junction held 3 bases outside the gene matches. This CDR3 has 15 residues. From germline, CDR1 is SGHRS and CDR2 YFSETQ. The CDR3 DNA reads TGCGCCAGCAGCTTCACTAGCGGGGGTCACAATGAGCAGTTCTTC. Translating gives CASSFTSGGHNEQFF. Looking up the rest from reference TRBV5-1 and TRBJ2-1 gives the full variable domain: KAGVTQTPRYLIKTRGQQVTLSCSPISGHRSVSWYQQTPGQGLQFLFEYFSETQRNKGNFPGRFSGRQFSNSRSEMNVSTLELGDSALYLCASSFTSGGHNEQFFGPGTRLTVL.

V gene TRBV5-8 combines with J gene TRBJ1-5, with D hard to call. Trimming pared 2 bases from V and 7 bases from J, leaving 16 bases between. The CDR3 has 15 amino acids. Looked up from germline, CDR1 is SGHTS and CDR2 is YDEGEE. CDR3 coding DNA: TGTGCCAGCAGCTTCGGTGTGGCTTCGGGGCAGCCCCAGCATTTT. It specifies CASSFGVASGQPQHF.

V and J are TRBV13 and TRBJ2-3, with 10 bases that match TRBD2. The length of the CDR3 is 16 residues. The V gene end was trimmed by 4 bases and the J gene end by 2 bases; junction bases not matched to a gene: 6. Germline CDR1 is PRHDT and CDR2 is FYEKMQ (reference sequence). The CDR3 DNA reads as TGTGCCAGCAGCTCCAGGACTAGCGGTTCCACAGATACGCAGTATTTT. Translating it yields CASSSRTSGSTDTQYF.

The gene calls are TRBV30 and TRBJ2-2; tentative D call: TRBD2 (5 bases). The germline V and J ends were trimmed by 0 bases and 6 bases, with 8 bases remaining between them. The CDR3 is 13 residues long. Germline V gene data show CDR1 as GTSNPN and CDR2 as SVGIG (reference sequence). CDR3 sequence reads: CAWSVRGAGELFF. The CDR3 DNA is TGTGCCTGGAGTGTACGGGGTGCCGGGGAGCTGTTTTTT.

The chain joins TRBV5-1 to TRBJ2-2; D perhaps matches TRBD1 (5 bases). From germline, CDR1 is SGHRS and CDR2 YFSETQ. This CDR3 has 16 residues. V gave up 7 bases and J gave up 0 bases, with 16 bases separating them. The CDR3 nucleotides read TGCGCCAGCGGAGCCGCCCAGGGTACGAACACCGGGGAGCTGTTTTTT. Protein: CASGAAQGTNTGELFF.

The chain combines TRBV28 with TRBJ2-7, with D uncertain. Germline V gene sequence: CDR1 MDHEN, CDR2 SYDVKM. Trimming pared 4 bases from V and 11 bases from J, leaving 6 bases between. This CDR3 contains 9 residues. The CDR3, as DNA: TGTGCCAGCAGTTCTATGAAGTACTTC. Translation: CASSSMKYF.

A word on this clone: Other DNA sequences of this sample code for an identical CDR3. The CDR3 DNA reads as TGCGCCAGCAGCTTGGGAGGTATGGCCTACGAGCAGTACTTC. The encoded protein is CASSLGGMAYEQYF. The chain links TRBV5-1 to TRBJ2-7; D call uncertain. CDR1 and CDR2 from the germline V gene are SGHRS and YFSETQ. The germline V and J ends were trimmed by 0 bases and 2 bases, with 9 bases remaining between them. The CDR3 covers 14 residues.

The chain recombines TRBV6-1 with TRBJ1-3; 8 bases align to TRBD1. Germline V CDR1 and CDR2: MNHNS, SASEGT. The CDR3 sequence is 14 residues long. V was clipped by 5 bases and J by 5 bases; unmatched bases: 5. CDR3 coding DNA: TGTGCCAGCAGTCTCGGACAGGGTAGAAACACCATATATTTT. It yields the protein CASSLGQGRNTIYF.

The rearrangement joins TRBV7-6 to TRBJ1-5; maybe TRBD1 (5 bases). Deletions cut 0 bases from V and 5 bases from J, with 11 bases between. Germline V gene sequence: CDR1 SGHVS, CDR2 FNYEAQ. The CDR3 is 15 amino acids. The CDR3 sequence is CASSLARDGYQPQHF. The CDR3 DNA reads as TGTGCCAGCAGCTTAGCGAGGGACGGATATCAGCCCCAGCATTTT.

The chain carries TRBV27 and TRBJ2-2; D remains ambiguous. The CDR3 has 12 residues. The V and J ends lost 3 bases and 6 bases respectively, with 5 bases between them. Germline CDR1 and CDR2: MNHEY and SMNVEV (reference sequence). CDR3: CASSFRPGELFF. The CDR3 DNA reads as TGTGCCAGCAGTTTTCGCCCCGGGGAGCTGTTTTTT.